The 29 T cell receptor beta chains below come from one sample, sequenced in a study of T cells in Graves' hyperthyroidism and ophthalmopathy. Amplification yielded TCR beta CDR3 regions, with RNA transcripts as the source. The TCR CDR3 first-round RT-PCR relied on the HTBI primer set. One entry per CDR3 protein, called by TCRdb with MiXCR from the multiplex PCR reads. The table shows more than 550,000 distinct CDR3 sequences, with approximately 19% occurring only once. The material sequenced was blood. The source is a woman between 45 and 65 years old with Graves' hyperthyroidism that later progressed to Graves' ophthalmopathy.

CDR3 protein: CASSPSLQFTGELFF. The CDR3 nucleotides read TGTGCCAGCAGCCCCTCTCTACAGTTCACCGGGGAGCTGTTTTTT. This rearrangement joins TRBV7-3 to TRBJ2-2; unclear D gene. CDR3 length: 15 amino acids. Per the germline V gene, CDR1 is SGHTA and CDR2 is FQGTGA. The germline V and J ends were trimmed by 5 bases and 4 bases, with 14 bases remaining between them.

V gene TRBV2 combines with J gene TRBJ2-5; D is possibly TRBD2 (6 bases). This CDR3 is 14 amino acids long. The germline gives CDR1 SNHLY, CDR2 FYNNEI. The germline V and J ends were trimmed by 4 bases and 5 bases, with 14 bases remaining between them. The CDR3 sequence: CASSGASEFETQYF. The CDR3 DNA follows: TGTGCCAGCAGTGGGGCTAGCGAGTTTGAGACCCAGTACTTC.

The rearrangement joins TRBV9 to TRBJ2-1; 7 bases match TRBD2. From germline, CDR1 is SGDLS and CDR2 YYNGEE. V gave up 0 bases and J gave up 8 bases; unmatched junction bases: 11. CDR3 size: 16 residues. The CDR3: CASSVAWSGGGDEQFF. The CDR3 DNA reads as TGTGCCAGCAGCGTAGCCTGGTCAGGTGGGGGGGATGAGCAGTTCTTC.

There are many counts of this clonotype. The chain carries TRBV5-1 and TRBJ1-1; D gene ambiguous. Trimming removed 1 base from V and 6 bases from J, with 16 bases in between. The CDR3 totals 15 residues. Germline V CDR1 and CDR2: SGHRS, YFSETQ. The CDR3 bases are TGCGCCAGCAGCTTGACCCAGATGCGGAAACCTGAAGCTTTCTTT. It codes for CASSLTQMRKPEAFF.

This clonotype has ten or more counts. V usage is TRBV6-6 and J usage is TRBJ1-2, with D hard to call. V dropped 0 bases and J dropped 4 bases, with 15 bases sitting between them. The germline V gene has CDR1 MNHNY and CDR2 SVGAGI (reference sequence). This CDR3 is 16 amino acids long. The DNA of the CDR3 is TGTGCCAGCAGTTACTCGAAGTTGCACGGATCCTATGGCTACACCTTC. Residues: CASSYSKLHGSYGYTF.

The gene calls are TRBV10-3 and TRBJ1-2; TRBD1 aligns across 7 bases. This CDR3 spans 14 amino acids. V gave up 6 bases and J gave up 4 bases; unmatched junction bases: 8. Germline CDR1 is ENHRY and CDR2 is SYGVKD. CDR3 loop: CAIRRDSLVYGYTF. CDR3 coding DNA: TGTGCCATCAGGAGGGACAGTCTAGTCTATGGCTACACCTTC.

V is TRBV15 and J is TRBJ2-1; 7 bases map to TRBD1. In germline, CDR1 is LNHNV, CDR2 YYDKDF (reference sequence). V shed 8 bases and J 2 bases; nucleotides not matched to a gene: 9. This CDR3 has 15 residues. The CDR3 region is CATQGDTPAYNEQFF. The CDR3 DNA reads TGTGCCACCCAGGGGGACACCCCGGCCTACAATGAGCAGTTCTTC.

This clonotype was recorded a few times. CDR3 nucleotide sequence: TGTGCCAGCAGTGAAGGACGGATTGAAAAACTGTTTTTT. Translating gives CASSEGRIEKLFF. The J gene is TRBJ1-4, the V gene TRBV6-1; unclear D gene. CDR1 is MNHNS and CDR2 is SASEGT in the germline V gene. The CDR3 extends over 13 amino acids. V dropped 1 base and J dropped 7 bases, with 7 bases sitting between them.

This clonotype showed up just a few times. The CDR3 region has the DNA TGCGCCAGCAGCCAAGTCCAACTGGGTAATGAAAAACTGTTTTTT. Amino acid sequence: CASSQVQLGNEKLFF. V usage is TRBV4-1 and J usage is TRBJ1-4; no firm D call. The CDR3 consists of 15 residues. Germline-derived CDR1 and CDR2 are MGHRA and YSYEKL. The V end lost 1 base, the J end lost 4 bases, and 10 bases lay between the germline ends.

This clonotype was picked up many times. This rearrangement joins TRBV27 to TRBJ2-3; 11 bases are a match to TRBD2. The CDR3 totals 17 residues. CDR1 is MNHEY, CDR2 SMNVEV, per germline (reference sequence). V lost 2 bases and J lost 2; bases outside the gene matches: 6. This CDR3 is CASSLTSGGVYTDTQYF. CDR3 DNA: TGTGCCAGCAGTTTAACTAGCGGGGGTGTATACACAGATACGCAGTATTTT.

CDR3 nucleotide sequence: TGTGCCAGCAGCCAGAACGGGGCAGGGGGTGAAAAACTGTTTTTT. Translation gives CASSQNGAGGEKLFF. V gene TRBV3-1 combines with J gene TRBJ1-4; TRBD1 agrees at 7 bases. Germline V gene lookup returns CDR1 LGHDT and CDR2 YNNKEL (reference sequence). The V segment lost 3 bases and the J segment 7 bases; nucleotides outside the gene matches: 8. The CDR3 contains 15 residues.

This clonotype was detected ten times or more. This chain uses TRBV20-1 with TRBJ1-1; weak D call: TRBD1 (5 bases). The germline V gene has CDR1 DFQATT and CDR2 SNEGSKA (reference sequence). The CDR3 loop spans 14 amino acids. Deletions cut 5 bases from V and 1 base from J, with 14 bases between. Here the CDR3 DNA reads TGCAGTGCTGATGCAGGGCCTTGGAACACTGAAGCTTTCTTT. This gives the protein CSADAGPWNTEAFF.

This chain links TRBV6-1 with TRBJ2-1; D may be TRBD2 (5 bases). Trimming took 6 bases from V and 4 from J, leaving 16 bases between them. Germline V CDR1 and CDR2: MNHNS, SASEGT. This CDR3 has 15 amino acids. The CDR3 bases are TGTGCCAGCAGGGTCAGCCCAGAGGGTTACAATGAGCAGTTCTTC. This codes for CASRVSPEGYNEQFF.

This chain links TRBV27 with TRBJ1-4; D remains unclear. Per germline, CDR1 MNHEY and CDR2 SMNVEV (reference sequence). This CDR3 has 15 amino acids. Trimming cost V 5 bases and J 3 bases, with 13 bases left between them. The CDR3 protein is CASSPLDGANEKLFF. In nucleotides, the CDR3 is TGTGCCAGCAGTCCTCTGGACGGCGCTAATGAAAAACTGTTTTTT.

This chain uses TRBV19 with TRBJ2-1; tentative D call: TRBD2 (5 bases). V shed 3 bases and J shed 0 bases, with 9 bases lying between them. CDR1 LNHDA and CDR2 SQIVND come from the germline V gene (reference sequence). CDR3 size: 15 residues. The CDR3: CASSMRAVSYNEQFF. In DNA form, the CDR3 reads TGTGCCAGTAGTATGAGAGCGGTCTCCTACAATGAGCAGTTCTTC. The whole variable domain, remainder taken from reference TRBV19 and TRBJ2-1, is DGGITQSPKYLFRKEGQNVTLSCEQNLNHDAMYWYRQDPGQGLRLIYYSQIVNDFQKGDIAEGYSVSREKKESFPLTVTSAQKNPTAFYLCASSMRAVSYNEQFFGPGTRLTVL.

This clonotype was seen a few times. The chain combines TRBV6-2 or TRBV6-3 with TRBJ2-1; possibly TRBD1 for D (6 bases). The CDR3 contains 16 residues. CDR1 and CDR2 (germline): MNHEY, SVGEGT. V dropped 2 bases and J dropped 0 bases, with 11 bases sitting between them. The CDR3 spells CASSYPRGNSYNEQFF. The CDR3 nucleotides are TGTGCCAGCAGTTACCCAAGGGGGAACTCCTACAATGAGCAGTTCTTC.

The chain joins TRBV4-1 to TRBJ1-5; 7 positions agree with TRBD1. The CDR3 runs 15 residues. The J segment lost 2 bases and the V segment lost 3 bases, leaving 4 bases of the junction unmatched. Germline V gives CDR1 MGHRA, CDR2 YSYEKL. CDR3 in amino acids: CASSHDTGGNQPQHF. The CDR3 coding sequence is TGCGCCAGCAGCCATGATACAGGGGGCAATCAGCCCCAGCATTTT.

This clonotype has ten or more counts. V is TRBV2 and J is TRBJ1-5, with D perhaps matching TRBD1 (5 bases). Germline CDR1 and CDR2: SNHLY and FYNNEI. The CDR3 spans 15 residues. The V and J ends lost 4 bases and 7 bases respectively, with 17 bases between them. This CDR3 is CASSGRSGRDQPQHF. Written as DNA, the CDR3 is TGTGCCAGCAGTGGGAGATCGGGTAGGGACCAGCCCCAGCATTTT.

CDR3 in amino acids: CASSLGGGSIEAFF. For the CDR3, the DNA is TGTGCCAGCAGCTTAGGAGGAGGATCCATTGAAGCTTTCTTT. The V call is TRBV13, the J call TRBJ1-1, with D unclear. The CDR3 sequence is 14 residues long. V was clipped by 0 bases and J by 7 bases, with 12 bases between them. In germline, CDR1 is PRHDT, CDR2 FYEKMQ (reference sequence).

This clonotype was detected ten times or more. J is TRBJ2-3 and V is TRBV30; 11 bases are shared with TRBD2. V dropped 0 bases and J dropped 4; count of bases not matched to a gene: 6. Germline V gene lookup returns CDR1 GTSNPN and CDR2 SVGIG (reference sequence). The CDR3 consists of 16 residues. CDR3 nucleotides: TGTGCCTGGAGTGTAAAGGTAGCGGGGGGGTCAGATACGCAGTATTTT. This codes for CAWSVKVAGGSDTQYF.

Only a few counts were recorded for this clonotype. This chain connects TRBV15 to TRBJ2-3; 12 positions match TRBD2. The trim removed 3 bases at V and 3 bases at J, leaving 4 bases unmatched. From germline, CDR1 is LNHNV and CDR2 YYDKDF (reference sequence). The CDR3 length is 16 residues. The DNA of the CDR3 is TGTGCCACCAGCAGGCTAACTAGCGGGGGGACAGATACGCAGTATTTT. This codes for CATSRLTSGGTDTQYF.

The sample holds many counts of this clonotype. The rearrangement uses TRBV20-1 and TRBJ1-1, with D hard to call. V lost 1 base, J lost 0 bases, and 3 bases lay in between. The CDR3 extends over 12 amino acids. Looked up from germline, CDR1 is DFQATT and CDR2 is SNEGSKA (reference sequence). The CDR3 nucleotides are TGCAGTGCTAGAGTTTTGAACACTGAAGCTTTCTTT. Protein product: CSARVLNTEAFF.

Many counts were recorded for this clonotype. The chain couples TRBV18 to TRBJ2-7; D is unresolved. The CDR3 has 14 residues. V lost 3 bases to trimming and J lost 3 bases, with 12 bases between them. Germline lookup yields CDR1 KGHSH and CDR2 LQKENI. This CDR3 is CASSPQGINYEQYF. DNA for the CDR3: TGTGCCAGCTCACCGCAAGGGATCAACTACGAGCAGTACTTC.

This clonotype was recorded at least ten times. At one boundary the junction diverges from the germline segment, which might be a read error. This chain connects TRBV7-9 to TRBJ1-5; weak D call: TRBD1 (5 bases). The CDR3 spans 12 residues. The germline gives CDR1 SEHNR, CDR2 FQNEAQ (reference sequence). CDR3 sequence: CASRLGDQPQHF. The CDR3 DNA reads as TGTGCCAGCAGGTTAGGGGATCAGCCCCAGCATTTT.

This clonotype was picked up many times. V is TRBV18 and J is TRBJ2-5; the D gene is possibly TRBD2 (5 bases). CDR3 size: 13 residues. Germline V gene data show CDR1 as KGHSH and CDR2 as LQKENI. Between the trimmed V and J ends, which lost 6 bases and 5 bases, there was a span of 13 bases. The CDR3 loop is CASSPNGGETQYF. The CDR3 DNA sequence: TGTGCCAGCTCTCCGAACGGCGGGGAGACCCAGTACTTC.

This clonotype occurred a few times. The CDR3 spells CASSDQGAENTEAFF. CDR3 coding DNA: TGTGCCAGCAGTGATCAGGGGGCAGAGAACACTGAAGCTTTCTTT. The gene calls are TRBV6-1 and TRBJ1-1, with 8 bases matching TRBD1. V was pared by 3 bases and J by 1 base, with 4 bases of the junction left unmatched. This CDR3 is 15 amino acids long. Germline V gives CDR1 MNHNS, CDR2 SASEGT.

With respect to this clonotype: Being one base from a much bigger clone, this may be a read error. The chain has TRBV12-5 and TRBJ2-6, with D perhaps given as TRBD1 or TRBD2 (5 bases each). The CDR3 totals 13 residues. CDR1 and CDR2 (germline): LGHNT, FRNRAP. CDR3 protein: CASGPPGANVLAF. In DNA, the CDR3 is TGTGCTAGTGGTCCCCCCGGGGCCAACGTCCTGGCTTTC.

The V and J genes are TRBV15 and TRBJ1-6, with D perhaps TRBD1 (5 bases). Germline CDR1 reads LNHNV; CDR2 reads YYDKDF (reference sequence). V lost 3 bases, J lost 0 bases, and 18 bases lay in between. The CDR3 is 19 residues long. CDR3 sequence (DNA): TGTGCCACCAGCAGCGCCCTAAGGGGCAGGAGCTCCTATAATTCACCCCTCCACTTT. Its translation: CATSSALRGRSSYNSPLHF.

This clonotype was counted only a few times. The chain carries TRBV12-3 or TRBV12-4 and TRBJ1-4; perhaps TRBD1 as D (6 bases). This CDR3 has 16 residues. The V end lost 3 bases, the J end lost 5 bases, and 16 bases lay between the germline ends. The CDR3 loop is CASSFGGGGGNEKLFF. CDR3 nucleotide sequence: TGTGCCAGCAGTTTTGGCGGAGGGGGAGGGAATGAAAAACTGTTTTTT.